Below, 10 T cell receptor beta chains from the same sample are listed, as sequenced in a study of shared clonotypes between healthy human individuals. TCRdb's table, derived via immunoSEQ multiplex PCR, lists solely in-frame clones and lacks some. The table lists millions of clones, over 85% of them singletons. Sequencing was performed on naive CD4+ T cells sorted from blood. This sample's subset: CD45RA+ positively selected. The receptors were sampled from a man younger than 35 in good health.

The chain joins TRBV6-9 to TRBJ2-7; D not resolved. The CDR3 is 14 residues long. Germline V gives CDR1 MNHGY, CDR2 SVAAGI. Trimming took off 5 bases at V and 6 bases at J, with 17 bases between the two ends. In nucleotides, the CDR3 is TGTGCCAGCAGTATTCCCGGGCCTACGGTCGAGCAGTACTTC. Its translation is CASSIPGPTVEQYF.

The chain links TRBV7-2 to TRBJ2-1, with D tentatively TRBD1 or TRBD2 (5 bases each). V lost 6 bases, J lost 6 bases, and 18 bases lay in between. The CDR3 has 15 amino acids. Germline assignment: CDR1 SGHTA and CDR2 FQGNSA. CDR3 coding DNA: TGTGCCAGCAGTAGAGAGGGACCAATAGGCAATGAGCAGTTCTTC. Protein product: CASSREGPIGNEQFF.

The rearrangement links TRBV30 to TRBJ2-2; TRBD2 might be the D (6 bases). V lost 5 bases and J 7 bases, leaving 17 bases between the germline ends. Germline CDR1 reads GTSNPN; CDR2 reads SVGIG (reference sequence). The CDR3 is made up of 14 amino acids. CDR3 sequence reads: CAWFERRAGGELFF. CDR3 in DNA: TGTGCCTGGTTCGAGCGGAGGGCCGGCGGGGAGCTGTTTTTT.

The rearrangement links TRBV28 to TRBJ2-3, with D possibly matching TRBD1 (5 bases). With 10 bases removed from V and 6 bases from J, the gap between germline ends came to 20 bases. The V gene's germline CDR1 is MDHEN and CDR2 SYDVKM. The CDR3 contains 14 residues. As DNA, the CDR3 is TGTGCCACCTCAGTTTCTCAGCCAGGGGATACGCAGTATTTT. Translated, it gives CATSVSQPGDTQYF.

The chain recombines TRBV6-5 with TRBJ2-7; TRBD2 matches 8 bases. Trimming cost V 7 bases and J 5 bases; bases outside gene matches: 7. The CDR3 has 13 residues. CDR1 MNHEY and CDR2 SVGAGI come from the germline V gene. The CDR3, as DNA: TGTGCCAGCAATAACGGGAGGGCCCACGAGCAGTACTTC. It is translated as CASNNGRAHEQYF.

This clone showed up just once. The chain couples TRBV5-1 to TRBJ2-5; D could derive from TRBD1 or TRBD2 (5 bases each). V lost 4 bases to trimming and J lost 6 bases, with 16 bases between them. Germline-derived CDR1 and CDR2 are SGHRS and YFSETQ. The CDR3 is 14 amino acids. CDR3 sequence: CASSPQGTTKTQYF. The CDR3 DNA reads TGCGCCAGCAGCCCTCAAGGGACCACGAAGACCCAGTACTTC.

The V call is TRBV30, the J call TRBJ2-3, with D possibly being TRBD1 (5 bases). The CDR3 spans 11 residues. V was clipped by 1 base and J by 10 bases, with 9 bases between them. Germline V gives CDR1 GTSNPN, CDR2 SVGIG (reference sequence). The CDR3 sequence is CAWSEGVAQYF. DNA for the CDR3: TGTGCCTGGAGTGAAGGGGTCGCGCAGTATTTT.

This clone has just one count. This rearrangement joins TRBV6-6 to TRBJ1-2; D is perhaps TRBD1 (6 bases). Trimming shortened V by 6 bases and J by 3 bases, and 17 bases separated the two germline ends. This CDR3 has 15 amino acids. Per germline, CDR1 MNHNY and CDR2 SVGAGI (reference sequence). CDR3 in amino acids: CASRPDRKADYGYTF. The CDR3 nucleotides read TGTGCCAGCAGACCTGACAGGAAGGCAGACTATGGCTACACCTTC.

The chain carries TRBV6-5 and TRBJ1-5; D unresolved. This CDR3 contains 14 residues. CDR1 MNHEY and CDR2 SVGAGI come from the germline V gene. V gave up 6 bases and J gave up 0 bases, with 9 bases separating them. CDR3 in amino acids: CASSPWDSNQPQHF. In nucleotides, the CDR3 is TGTGCCAGCAGCCCCTGGGATAGCAATCAGCCCCAGCATTTT.

V is TRBV2 and J is TRBJ2-7; 7 nucleotides agree with TRBD1. The CDR3 runs 13 residues. Germline V gene data show CDR1 as SNHLY and CDR2 as FYNNEI. After removal of 7 bases from V and 5 bases from J, the junction contained 8 bases not matched to a gene. For the CDR3, the DNA is TGTGCCAGCATTAAGACAGGGTACCACGAGCAGTACTTC. Translation gives CASIKTGYHEQYF.